The subject of this entry is one T cell receptor beta chain. Its recognized antigen is unknown. There are no base qualities to consult, and no much larger clone falls within one base. TCRbeta CDR3 regions were amplified from genomic DNA using the immunoSEQ Assay, a bias-controlled multiplex PCR. The authors processed their data as follows. The number of nucleated cells in each sample was estimated by amplification of reference gene primers within the assay. To quantify the absolute abundance of each unique TCRbeta CDR3 rearrangement, sequence reads were collapsed and filtered. Productive Simpson clonality was computed per sample as the square root of Simpson's diversity index over productive rearrangements. Entries here come from immuneACCESS through TCRdb and include only in-frame sequences with V and J called. Some clones fail to appear in such tables; in the studies checked, an unresolved V gene covers under half of the shortfall, and the cause of the remainder is unknown. V, J and clone size were drawn from that table, and D and trimming were deduced from the DNA. The sample table lists approximately 75,000 clones, around 83% of them with a count of one. Over 7.5% of the sample comes from the top ten.

The germline V and J ends show losses of 7 bases and 5 bases respectively, and no gene match explains 16 bases of the junction. The CDR3 starts with the cysteine, ends with the phenylalanine, and has 16 residues. Only the CDR3 DNA is retained, 48 bases long and in frame from the first base. The germline V gene (reference sequence) provides CDR1 LNHDA and CDR2 SQIVND. The collaborating institutions used their own protocols to collect whole blood in K2EDTA tubes. For TCRbeta analysis, collaborators shipped samples as frozen whole blood, isolated PBMCs, or DNA extracted from either of those sample types. This specimen belongs to a study of blood T cell repertoires in COVID-19 (dated by TCRdb to about 2020). The study in broad terms: Samples from collaborators originated in the United States, Italy and Spain and spanned both the acute and convalescent phases of COVID-19. The prospective study material was composed of cDNA or gDNA derived from T cells, B-cell-depleted T cells, or PBMCs. Subjects who had been exposed to COVID-19, were actively infected with it, or had recovered from it provided the deeply sampled blood TCRbeta repertoires that made up the dataset. The repertoires were released in a freely available public database meant as a resource for research on the immune response to SARS-CoV-2. Samples were obtained from the ongoing ImmuneRACE study (first 160 participants) and from some 1,300 subjects provided by 6 global collaborators. Nearly every sample came with metadata listing a de-identified subject ID, COVID-19 status, age in years and sex. Where available, HLA class I and class II types were taken from metadata supplied by the sample provider and were not determined by assay-based typing.

Beyond this particular receptor, the publication reports: How much clinical and demographic metadata was included differed by source and by participant, and the metadata was provided uncurated.

The rearranged segments are TRBV19 and TRBJ1-1; the junction holds 7 bases that match TRBD1. The receptor was isolated from an elderly woman with acute or convalescent COVID-19. The sample was peripheral blood. Here is the DNA: TGTGCCAGTACCCTATCTGGGGCAGGGGGGATTACTGAAGCTTTCTTT. This yields the protein CASTLSGAGGITEAFF.